This passage covers 3 T cell receptor beta chains from one sample sequenced in a study of CD8 T cells in ankylosing spondylitis. Using its own MiXCR run on the 5' RACE reads, TCRdb lists one record per CDR3 protein. The sample shows nearly 350,000 distinct CDR3 sequences, about 15% of them seen only once. Sequences were obtained from blood, either unsorted or a sorted T cell fraction (not recorded which). The receptors shown here come from a male donor with ankylosing spondylitis or in good health (not recorded which).

This clonotype showed up many times. The chain has TRBV20-1 and TRBJ2-3, with D unresolved. The CDR3 is 11 residues long. Germline V gene sequence: CDR1 DFQATT, CDR2 SNEGSKA (reference sequence). The CDR3: CSAESTDTQYF. The DNA of the CDR3 is TGCAGCGCCGAGAGCACAGATACGCAGTATTTT.

This clonotype was detected a few times. The J gene is TRBJ1-2, the V gene TRBV18; D is uncertain. The CDR3 is 13 residues long. Trimming took off 3 bases at V and 2 bases at J, with 7 bases between the two ends. Germline-derived CDR1 and CDR2 are KGHSH and LQKENI. The DNA of the CDR3 is TGTGCCAGCTCACCTGGCATCAACTATGGCTACACCTTC. Translating gives CASSPGINYGYTF.

The J gene is TRBJ2-7, the V gene TRBV5-1, with TRBD2 identical over 8 bases. Germline loops: CDR1 SGHRS, CDR2 YFSETQ. There are 14 residues in the CDR3. The trim removed 0 bases at V and 4 bases at J, leaving 3 bases unmatched. CDR3 residues: CASSLEGGRYEQYF. The CDR3 nucleotides are TGCGCCAGCAGCTTGGAGGGCGGGAGGTACGAGCAGTACTTC.